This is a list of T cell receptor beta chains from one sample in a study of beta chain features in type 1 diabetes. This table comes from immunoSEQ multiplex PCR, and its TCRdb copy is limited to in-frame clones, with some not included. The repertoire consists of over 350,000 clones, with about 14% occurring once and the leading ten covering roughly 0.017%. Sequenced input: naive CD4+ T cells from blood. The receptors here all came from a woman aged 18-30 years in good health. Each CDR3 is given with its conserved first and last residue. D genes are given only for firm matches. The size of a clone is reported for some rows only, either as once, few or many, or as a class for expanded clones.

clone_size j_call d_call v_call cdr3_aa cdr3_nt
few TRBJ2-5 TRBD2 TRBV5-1 CASSFTSGRQETQYF TGCGCCAGCAGCTTCACTAGCGGGCGCCAAGAGACCCAGTACTTC
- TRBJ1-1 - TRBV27 CASSSLPTQGNTEAFF TGTGCCAGCAGTTCCCTCCCAACCCAGGGGAACACTGAAGCTTTCTTT
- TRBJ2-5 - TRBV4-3 CASSHRTLETQYF TGCGCCAGCAGCCATCGTACTCTAGAGACCCAGTACTTC
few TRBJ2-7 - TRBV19 CASSPGGGTPGEYEQYF TGTGCCAGTAGTCCCGGCGGTGGGACTCCAGGAGAATACGAGCAGTACTTC
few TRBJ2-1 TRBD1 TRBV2 CASSLGQGTYNEQFF TGTGCCAGCAGTCTCGGACAGGGGACCTACAATGAGCAGTTCTTC
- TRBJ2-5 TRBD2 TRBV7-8 CASSPLRLAKGETQYF TGTGCCAGCAGCCCACTCCGACTAGCGAAAGGAGAGACCCAGTACTTC
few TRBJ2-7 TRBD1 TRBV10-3 CAAKTGGINEQYF TGTGCCGCGAAGACAGGGGGGATCAACGAGCAGTACTTC
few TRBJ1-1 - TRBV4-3 CASRRRGIEAFF TGCGCCAGCAGGCGCAGGGGTATTGAAGCTTTCTTT
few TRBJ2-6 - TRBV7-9 CASSFDTRANVLTF TGTGCCAGCAGCTTTGATACTCGGGCCAACGTCCTGACTTTC
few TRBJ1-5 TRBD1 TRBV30 CAWSVTGGISPQHF TGTGCCTGGAGTGTAACAGGGGGAATTTCCCCCCAGCATTTT
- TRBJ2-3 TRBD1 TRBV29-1 CSVERGRNLDTQYF TGCAGCGTTGAGAGGGGGCGGAATTTGGATACGCAGTATTTT
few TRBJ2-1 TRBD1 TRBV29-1 CSVFSRGRSYNEQFF TGCAGCGTTTTTAGCAGGGGGCGCTCCTACAATGAGCAGTTCTTC
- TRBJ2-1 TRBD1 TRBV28 CASSLRQGALYNEQFF TGTGCCAGCAGTTTACGACAGGGGGCCTTGTACAATGAGCAGTTCTTC
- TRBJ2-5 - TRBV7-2 CASSLGGGVETQYF TGTGCCAGCAGCTTAGGAGGTGGTGTGGAGACCCAGTACTTC
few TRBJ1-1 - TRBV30 CAWTILGLTDTEAFF TGTGCCTGGACTATCTTGGGACTGACCGATACTGAAGCTTTCTTT
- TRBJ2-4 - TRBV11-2 CASRSLAKNIQYF TGTGCCAGCAGGTCTCTAGCCAAAAACATTCAGTACTTC
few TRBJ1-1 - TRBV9 CASSPPGLLNTEAFF TGTGCCAGCAGCCCCCCGGGACTATTGAACACTGAAGCTTTCTTT
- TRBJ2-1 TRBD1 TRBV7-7 CASSLRTGGSDEQFF TGTGCTAGCAGCTTAAGAACAGGGGGCTCGGATGAGCAGTTCTTC
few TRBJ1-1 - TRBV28 CASLNRVAEAFF TGTGCCAGCTTGAACAGGGTCGCTGAAGCTTTCTTT
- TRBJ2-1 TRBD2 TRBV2 CASTTGLAGRNEQFF TGTGCCAGCACCACGGGACTAGCGGGAAGGAATGAGCAGTTCTTC
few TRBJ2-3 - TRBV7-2 CASSLGLGATDTQYF TGTGCCAGCAGCTTAGGCCTGGGGGCGACAGATACGCAGTATTTT
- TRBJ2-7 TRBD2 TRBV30 CAWEKAAGTYEQYF TGTGCCTGGGAAAAGGCAGCGGGAACCTACGAGCAGTACTTC
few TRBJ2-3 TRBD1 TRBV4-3 CASSPRDRAADTQYF TGCGCCAGCAGCCCCCGGGACAGGGCGGCGGATACGCAGTATTTT
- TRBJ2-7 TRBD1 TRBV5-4 CASSSRKLQGTGYEQYF TGTGCCAGCAGCTCGAGGAAATTACAGGGGACGGGTTACGAGCAGTACTTC
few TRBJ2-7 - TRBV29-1 CSVATVTYEQYF TGCAGCGTTGCAACAGTAACCTACGAGCAGTACTTC
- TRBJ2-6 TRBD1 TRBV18 CASSPSLQGTGLFGANVLTF TGTGCCAGCTCACCGTCGTTACAGGGGACCGGTCTTTTTGGGGCCAACGTCCTGACTTTC
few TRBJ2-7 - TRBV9 CASSVFRDTYEQYF TGTGCCAGCAGCGTATTTCGGGATACCTACGAGCAGTACTTC
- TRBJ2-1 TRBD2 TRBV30 CAWRTSGNEQFF TGTGCCTGGCGGACTAGCGGCAATGAGCAGTTCTTC
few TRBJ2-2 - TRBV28 CASSLRRSGELFF TGTGCCAGCAGTTTGAGAAGATCCGGGGAGCTGTTTTTT
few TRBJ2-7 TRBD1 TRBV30 CASRDSAYEQYF TGTGCCTCGAGGGACAGCGCCTACGAGCAGTACTTC
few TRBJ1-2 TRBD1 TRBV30 CAWSYGTEGYGYTF TGTGCCTGGAGTTACGGGACAGAGGGGTATGGCTACACCTTC
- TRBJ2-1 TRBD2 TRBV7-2 CASSAGPSGLPYNEQFF TGTGCCAGCAGCGCCGGACCTAGCGGTCTCCCCTACAATGAGCAGTTCTTC
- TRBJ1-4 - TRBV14 CASSPGRAGSNEKLFF TGTGCCAGCAGCCCGGGGAGAGCGGGTAGTAATGAAAAACTGTTTTTT
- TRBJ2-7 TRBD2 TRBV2 CASRGGTPLGEQYF TGTGCCAGCAGGGGGGGGACTCCCTTGGGCGAGCAGTACTTC
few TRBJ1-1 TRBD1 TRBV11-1 CASSLAGQGESEAFF TGTGCCAGCAGCTTAGCGGGACAGGGAGAGTCTGAAGCTTTCTTT
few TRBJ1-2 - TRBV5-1 CASSLRWLGDYTF TGCGCCAGCAGCTTACGTTGGCTAGGGGACTACACCTTC
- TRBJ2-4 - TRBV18 CASSPDRTQLAKNIQYF TGTGCCAGCTCACCCGACAGGACCCAACTAGCCAAAAACATTCAGTACTTC
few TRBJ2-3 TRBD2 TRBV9 CASSVRLAEDTQYF TGTGCCAGCAGCGTCCGACTAGCGGAAGATACGCAGTATTTT
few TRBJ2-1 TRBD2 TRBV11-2 CASSFLAGVDNEQFF TGTGCCAGCAGCTTCCTGGCGGGAGTTGACAATGAGCAGTTCTTC
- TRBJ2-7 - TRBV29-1 CSVDGFPPYEQYF TGCAGCGTTGATGGCTTTCCCCCTTACGAGCAGTACTTC
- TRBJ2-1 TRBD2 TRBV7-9 CASSFGLATGNEQFF TGTGCCAGCAGCTTCGGACTAGCGACTGGAAATGAGCAGTTCTTC
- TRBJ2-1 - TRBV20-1 CSARGANEQFF TGCAGTGCTAGAGGGGCGAATGAGCAGTTCTTC
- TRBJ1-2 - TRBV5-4 CASSLASAVIPNYGYTF TGTGCCAGCAGCTTGGCTAGTGCAGTCATTCCCAACTATGGCTACACCTTC
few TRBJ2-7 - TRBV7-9 CASSAEGGLEQYF TGTGCCAGCAGCGCGGAGGGGGGGCTCGAGCAGTACTTC
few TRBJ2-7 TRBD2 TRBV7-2 CASSSGLAGGGGQYF TGTGCCAGCAGCTCGGGACTAGCGGGAGGAGGGGGGCAGTACTTC
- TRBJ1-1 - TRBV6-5 CASSLWGDTEAFF TGTGCCAGCAGTTTGTGGGGGGACACTGAAGCTTTCTTT